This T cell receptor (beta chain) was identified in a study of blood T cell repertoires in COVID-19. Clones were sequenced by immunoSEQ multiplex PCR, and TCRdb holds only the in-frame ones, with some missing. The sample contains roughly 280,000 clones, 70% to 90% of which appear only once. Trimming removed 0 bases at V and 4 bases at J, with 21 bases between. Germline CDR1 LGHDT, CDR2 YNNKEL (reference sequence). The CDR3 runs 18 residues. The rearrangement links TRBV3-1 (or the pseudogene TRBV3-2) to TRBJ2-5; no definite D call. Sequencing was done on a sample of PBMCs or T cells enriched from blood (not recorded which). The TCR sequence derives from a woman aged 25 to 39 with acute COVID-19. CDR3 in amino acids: CASSQEIRVSVFPETQYF. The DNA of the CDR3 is TGTGCCAGCAGCCAAGAAATTCGGGTGAGCGTTTTTCCAGAGACCCAGTACTTC.